A selection of T cell receptor beta chains follows, all from one sample in a study of blood T cell repertoires in COVID-19. Using immunoSEQ multiplex PCR, the repertoire was profiled, and TCRdb retains in-frame clones only, with some absent. The sample has fewer than 350,000 clones, 85% seen once. Specimen: PBMCs or T cells enriched from blood (not recorded which). The origin of the receptors is a woman aged 45-59 years who had recovered from COVID-19. Both conserved end residues are part of each CDR3. A D gene is named only where the DNA matches it firmly. Size tells how often a clone was seen (once, few, many) or the class of an expanded clone, and some rows leave it out.

clone size: NA
V gene: TRBV11-3
D gene: NA
J gene: TRBJ2-3
CDR3 DNA: TGTGCCAGCAGCTTAGATCGGGGTACGCAGTATTTT
CDR3 protein: CASSLDRGTQYF

clone size: NA
V gene: TRBV9
D gene: TRBD1
J gene: TRBJ1-2
CDR3 DNA: TGTGCCAGCAGCGTCCCTCCGACAGGGTCTGGCTACACCTTC
CDR3 protein: CASSVPPTGSGYTF

clone size: NA
V gene: TRBV7-3
D gene: TRBD1
J gene: TRBJ2-7
CDR3 DNA: TGTGCCAGCAGCTCGGGGACAGGCGCCTACGAGCAGTACTTC
CDR3 protein: CASSSGTGAYEQYF

clone size: many
V gene: TRBV24-1
D gene: NA
J gene: TRBJ2-2
CDR3 DNA: TGTGCCACCCAAGCCGGCCGGGCGAACACCGGGGAGCTGTTTTTT
CDR3 protein: CATQAGRANTGELFF

clone size: NA
V gene: TRBV4-1
D gene: TRBD1
J gene: TRBJ2-7
CDR3 DNA: TGCGCCAGCAGCCAAGACAGGGGGCTAGGTGAGCAGTACTTC
CDR3 protein: CASSQDRGLGEQYF

clone size: NA
V gene: TRBV2
D gene: NA
J gene: TRBJ2-1
CDR3 DNA: TGTGCCAGCAGTGAAGAGGGGAACCCCCTTTCTGAGCAGTTCTTC
CDR3 protein: CASSEEGNPLSEQFF

clone size: NA
V gene: TRBV7-2
D gene: NA
J gene: TRBJ2-1
CDR3 DNA: TGTGCCAGCAGCTTTCCTTCTACGAATGAGCAGTTCTTC
CDR3 protein: CASSFPSTNEQFF

clone size: NA
V gene: TRBV30
D gene: NA
J gene: TRBJ1-5
CDR3 DNA: TGTGCCTGGAGTGTACTTAGCAATCAGCCCCAGCATTTT
CDR3 protein: CAWSVLSNQPQHF

clone size: NA
V gene: TRBV4-1
D gene: TRBD1
J gene: TRBJ1-5
CDR3 DNA: TGCGCCAGCAGCCAAGAGATTACAGGGGGACCGGGCAATCAGCCCCAGCATTTT
CDR3 protein: CASSQEITGGPGNQPQHF

clone size: NA
V gene: TRBV7-8
D gene: TRBD1
J gene: TRBJ1-5
CDR3 DNA: TGTGCCAGCAGCTTCGACAGGGTAGGTCAGCCCCAGCATTTT
CDR3 protein: CASSFDRVGQPQHF

clone size: NA
V gene: TRBV7-2
D gene: TRBD2
J gene: TRBJ2-3
CDR3 DNA: TGTGCCAGCAGCGCGGGTGGGACTATAGCTAATACGCAGTATTTT
CDR3 protein: CASSAGGTIANTQYF

clone size: NA
V gene: TRBV18
D gene: TRBD1
J gene: TRBJ1-1
CDR3 DNA: TGTGCCAGCTCACCACAGGGGGCGGGTACTGAAGCTTTCTTT
CDR3 protein: CASSPQGAGTEAFF

clone size: NA
V gene: TRBV7-9
D gene: TRBD1
J gene: TRBJ2-3
CDR3 DNA: TGTGCCAGCAGCACCCGAATCGTGGGGACAGGGGGCCTAACGCTTAGCACAGATACGCAGTATTTT
CDR3 protein: CASSTRIVGTGGLTLSTDTQYF

clone size: NA
V gene: TRBV16
D gene: NA
J gene: TRBJ1-6
CDR3 DNA: TGTGCCAGCAGCCGCACGCCCGGTAATTCACCCCTCCACTTT
CDR3 protein: CASSRTPGNSPLHF

clone size: NA
V gene: TRBV27
D gene: NA
J gene: TRBJ2-2
CDR3 DNA: TGTGCCAGCAGTTTACGTTCCGGGACACCGAACACCGGGGAGCTGTTTTTT
CDR3 protein: CASSLRSGTPNTGELFF

clone size: NA
V gene: TRBV30
D gene: TRBD1
J gene: TRBJ2-7
CDR3 DNA: TGTGCCTGGAGTGTACACTTGGGTCAGACAGGGGAGCAGTACTTC
CDR3 protein: CAWSVHLGQTGEQYF

clone size: NA
V gene: TRBV18
D gene: NA
J gene: TRBJ1-1
CDR3 DNA: TGTGCCAGCTCACCAGCAGGGGAAGGCGCTGAAGCTTTCTTT
CDR3 protein: CASSPAGEGAEAFF

clone size: NA
V gene: TRBV5-1
D gene: TRBD2
J gene: TRBJ2-5
CDR3 DNA: TGCGCCAGCAGCCTGACTAGCGGGGGGCAAGAGACCCAGTACTTC
CDR3 protein: CASSLTSGGQETQYF

clone size: NA
V gene: TRBV7-9
D gene: NA
J gene: TRBJ2-5
CDR3 DNA: TGTGCCAGCAGCTTAGCGGGGGGTCGAGAGACCCAGTACTTC
CDR3 protein: CASSLAGGRETQYF

clone size: NA
V gene: TRBV19
D gene: TRBD1
J gene: TRBJ2-7
CDR3 DNA: TGTGCCAGTAGTATAGGGACAGGACTGAACTACGAGCAGTACTTC
CDR3 protein: CASSIGTGLNYEQYF